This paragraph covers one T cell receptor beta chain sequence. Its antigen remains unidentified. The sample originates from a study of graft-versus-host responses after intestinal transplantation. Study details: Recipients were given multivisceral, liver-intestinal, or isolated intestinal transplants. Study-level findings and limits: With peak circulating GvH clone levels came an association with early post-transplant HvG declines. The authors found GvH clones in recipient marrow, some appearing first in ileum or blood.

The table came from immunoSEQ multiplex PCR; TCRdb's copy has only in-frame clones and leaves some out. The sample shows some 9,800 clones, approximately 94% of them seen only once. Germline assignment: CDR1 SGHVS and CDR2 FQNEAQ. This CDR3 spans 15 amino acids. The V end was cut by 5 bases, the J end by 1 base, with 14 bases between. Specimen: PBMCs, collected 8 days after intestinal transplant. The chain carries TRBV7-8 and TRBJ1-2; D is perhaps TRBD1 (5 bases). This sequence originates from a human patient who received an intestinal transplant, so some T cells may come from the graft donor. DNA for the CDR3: TGTGCCAGCAGCCGCCTGGGACGGAATAACTATGGCTACACCTTC. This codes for CASSRLGRNNYGYTF.